This entry features one T cell receptor beta chain sequence. It lacks a known antigen. It has no much larger one-base neighbor in the sample; base qualities were not kept. These data originate in a study of Ad26.COV2.S vaccination and SARS-CoV-2 variants (TCRdb year 2021). About the investigation overall: Vaccine-arm donors were drawn from COV1001, a multicentre, randomized, double-blind, placebo-controlled phase I-IIa trial of Ad26.COV2.S in healthy adults. Trial participants were randomized into five groups of five: low-dose or high-dose Ad26.COV2.S given once or twice, or placebo on both occasions. Ad26.COV2.S was administered intramuscularly at 5 x 10^10 or 1 x 10^11 viral particles, either as a single shot or as two shots given 56 days apart. The specificity and breadth of SARS-CoV-2-reactive T cell receptors after Ad26.COV2.S vaccination were assessed by TCRbeta repertoire sequencing. Investigators did not know the trial group allocation while performing experiments and assessing outcomes. The TCR-sequenced set comprised approximately 30 samples: around 20 Ad26.COV2.S vaccine recipients, 5 placebo recipients and 8 SARS-CoV-2 convalescent individuals. Broad study findings and their caveats: The authors noted that the TCR breadth and depth analyses may have underestimated total T cell responses. Spike-specific TCR breadth was higher in Ad26.COV2.S recipients than in placebo recipients (P = 0.0014). After vaccination, spike-specific CD8+ and CD4+ T cell responses were reported to show substantial breadth. The study was not powered to compare responses between vaccine doses or regimens. Comparable non-spike TCR breadth was observed between vaccine and placebo recipients, consistent with only spike being contained in the vaccine.

In light of the paper, this sample's treatment or condition label describes: about 20 received Ad26.COV2.S at low or high dose, single or two shots; 5 received placebo; per-sample allocation not given. For vaccine and placebo recipients, the sequenced repertoires came from samples collected on day 63 after the first injection. In Cohort 1b, 25 to 30 adults aged 18-55 years were enrolled at a single site in Boston, USA, between 29 July and 7 August 2020. Ad26.COV2.S consisted of a replication-incompetent adenovirus type 26 vector by which a prefusion-stabilized SARS-CoV-2 spike protein from the original Wuhan strain was expressed. The immunoSEQ Assay was used to sequence TCRbeta CDR3 regions. After extraction, genomic DNA underwent amplification by bias-controlled multiplex PCR, followed by high-throughput sequencing. The authors' analysis ran thus. To quantify the absolute abundance of every unique TCRbeta CDR3 region, sequences were collapsed and filtered. T cell fraction was estimated by normalizing TCRbeta template counts to usable DNA, which was measured by amplifying reference genes present in all nucleated cells. Repertoire TCRs were annotated as SARS-CoV-2-specific by exact matching of V gene, CDR3 amino acid sequence and J gene to a known reactive TCR set. MIRA supplied the reference SARS-CoV-2 TCR set, which was filtered for enrichment in COVID-19-positive ImmuneCODE repertoires so that public or cross-reactive TCRs were removed. Based on the MIRA antigens, annotated TCRs were further analysed at the level of specific ORF or position within ORF. Breadth was defined as the number of annotated unique rearrangements divided by the total number of unique productive rearrangements, and depth was defined as the summed frequency of the annotated unique rearrangements. Group comparisons of TCR breadth used two-sided Wilcoxon rank-sum tests. Not all clones reach the TCRdb copy of this immuneACCESS table, which keeps in-frame sequences only. Checked studies attribute under half of the gap to unresolved V genes and leave the rest unexplained. That table is the source of V, J and clone size, and D and trimming were worked out from the DNA. The sample profile shows hundreds of thousands of clones; roughly 90% of them were found once. The ten largest clonotypes hold approximately 1.5% of the sample.

Looking up the germline V gene (reference sequence) yields CDR1 SGHKS and CDR2 YYEKEE. Spanning cysteine to phenylalanine, the CDR3 consists of 13 amino acids. Only CDR3 DNA is held: 39 bases, read in frame from base 1. The germline ends are 6 bases apart after V is trimmed by 0 bases and J by 5 bases. This TCR came from a person between 18 and 65 years old who received the Ad26.COV2.S COVID-19 vaccine or a placebo. The chain joins TRBV5-5 to TRBJ2-4; D gene: possibly TRBD2, on 6 matching bases. The sample was peripheral blood, taken in a trial of Ad26.COV2.S vaccine versus placebo. The CDR3 reads as follows: CASSLGRENIQYF. Here is the DNA: TGTGCCAGCAGCTTGGGGAGGGAAAACATTCAGTACTTC.